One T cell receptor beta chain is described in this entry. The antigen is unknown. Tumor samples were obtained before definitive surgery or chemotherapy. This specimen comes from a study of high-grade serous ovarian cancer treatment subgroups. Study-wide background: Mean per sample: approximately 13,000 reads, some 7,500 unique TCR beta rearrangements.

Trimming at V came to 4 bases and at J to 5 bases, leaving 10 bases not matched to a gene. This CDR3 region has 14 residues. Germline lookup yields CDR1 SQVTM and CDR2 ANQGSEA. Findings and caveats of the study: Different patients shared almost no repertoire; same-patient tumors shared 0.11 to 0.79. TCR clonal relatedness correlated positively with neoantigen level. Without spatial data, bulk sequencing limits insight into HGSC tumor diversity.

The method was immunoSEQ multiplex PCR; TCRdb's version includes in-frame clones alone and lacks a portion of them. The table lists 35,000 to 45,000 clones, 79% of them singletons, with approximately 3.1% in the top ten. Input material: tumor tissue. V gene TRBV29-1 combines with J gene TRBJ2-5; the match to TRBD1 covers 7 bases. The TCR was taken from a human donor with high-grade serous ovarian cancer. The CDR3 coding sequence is TGCAGCGTTGGCCACAGGGGAAGGTGGGAGACCCAGTACTTC. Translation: CSVGHRGRWETQYF.